A single sample is the source of the 20 T cell receptor beta chains below, sequenced in a study of OX40 agonist ivuxolimab in advanced cancers. The assay was immunoSEQ multiplex PCR, and TCRdb's table has in-frame clones only and misses some. The table lists around 81,000 clones, roughly 80% of them singletons. Sequenced material: CD4+ or CD8+ T cells sorted from blood, taken in a trial of the OX40 agonist ivuxolimab. These receptors all stem from an adult with an advanced solid tumor such as melanoma, head and neck, liver or kidney cancer.

The chain links TRBV6-5 to TRBJ2-1; D possibly corresponds to TRBD1 (5 bases). CDR3 length equals 13 residues. V lost 6 bases to trimming and J lost 7 bases, with 13 bases between them. Germline CDR1 reads MNHEY; CDR2 reads SVGAGI. The DNA for the CDR3 is TGTGCCAGCAGCTCAGGGCTGAGGAATGAGCAGTTCTTC. Amino acid sequence: CASSSGLRNEQFF.

The rearrangement links TRBV2 to TRBJ2-2; 10 bases are a match to TRBD1. Germline CDR1 reads SNHLY; CDR2 reads FYNNEI. The CDR3 spans 17 residues. V lost 5 bases and J lost 6; bases outside the gene matches: 12. CDR3 loop: CASSWTGGTGFAGELFF. The DNA for the CDR3 is TGTGCCAGCAGTTGGACAGGGGGGACCGGGTTTGCCGGGGAGCTGTTTTTT.

This clone was found a few times. The V and J genes are TRBV19 and TRBJ2-1; TRBD1 aligns across 7 bases. The CDR3 runs to 15 residues. From germline, CDR1 is LNHDA and CDR2 SQIVND (reference sequence). V trimming: 3 bases; J trimming: 8 bases; junction bases outside the gene matches: 10. The CDR3 loop is CASSISAGGRYEQFF. The CDR3 bases are TGTGCCAGTAGTATTTCGGCAGGGGGAAGATATGAGCAGTTCTTC.

The chain uses TRBV5-1 and TRBJ1-1, with D unresolved. Trimming stripped 4 bases from V and 5 bases from J, with 6 bases between. This CDR3 contains 11 residues. Germline assignment: CDR1 SGHRS and CDR2 YFSETQ. CDR3 DNA sequence: TGCGCCAGCAGCCCTGGGACTGAAGCTTTCTTT. Amino acids: CASSPGTEAFF. Full variable domain (rest looked up from reference TRBV5-1 and TRBJ1-1): KAGVTQTPRYLIKTRGQQVTLSCSPISGHRSVSWYQQTPGQGLQFLFEYFSETQRNKGNFPGRFSGRQFSNSRSEMNVSTLELGDSALYLCASSPGTEAFFGQGTRLTVV.

The chain joins TRBV9 to TRBJ1-6; perhaps TRBD1 as D (5 bases). CDR1 SGDLS and CDR2 YYNGEE come from the germline V gene. The CDR3 consists of 15 residues. The V end was cut by 2 bases, the J end by 10 bases, with 16 bases between. CDR3 DNA: TGTGCCAGCAGCGTGGAGTCGGGGCTTGGGTCACCCCTCCACTTT. Its translation: CASSVESGLGSPLHF.

The CDR3 DNA follows: TGCGCCAGCAGCTCGACAGGGGCCCGGCTGCCCCAGCATTTT. It yields the protein CASSSTGARLPQHF. The chain employs TRBV5-1 and TRBJ1-5; 8 positions agree with TRBD1. The germline V gene encodes CDR1 SGHRS and CDR2 YFSETQ. This CDR3 has 14 amino acids. Germline trimming cut 3 bases from V and 9 bases from J; bases unmatched to any gene: 8.

This clone has just a few counts. The chain employs TRBV10-3 and TRBJ1-6; tentative D call: TRBD1 (5 bases). CDR3 length: 12 amino acids. From germline, CDR1 is ENHRY and CDR2 SYGVKD. V shed 7 bases and J shed 7 bases, with 8 bases lying between them. CDR3 amino acids: CAIKGQNSPLHF. The CDR3 coding sequence is TGTGCCATCAAAGGACAAAATTCACCCCTCCACTTT.

The V and J genes are TRBV2 and TRBJ1-2; TRBD1 matches at 8 bases. The CDR3 length is 15 residues. V was clipped by 1 base and J by 3 bases; unmatched bases: 4. Germline-derived CDR1 and CDR2 are SNHLY and FYNNEI. The DNA of the CDR3 is TGTGCCAGCAGTGAAGACAGGGGGGGATACTATGGCTACACCTTC. Translating gives CASSEDRGGYYGYTF.

This chain links TRBV10-3 with TRBJ1-1; 7 nucleotides line up with TRBD1. The CDR3 spans 13 residues. Germline-derived CDR1 and CDR2 are ENHRY and SYGVKD. Trimming cost V 3 bases and J 8 bases; bases outside gene matches: 6. CDR3: CAISERTGSEAFF. CDR3 nucleotides: TGTGCCATCAGTGAAAGGACAGGTTCAGAAGCTTTCTTT.

The chain is built from TRBV5-4 and TRBJ1-6, with a tentative D call TRBD1 (6 bases). The CDR3 is 15 residues long. Germline values: CDR1 SGHNT, CDR2 YYREEE (reference sequence). V was cut by 1 base and J by 6 bases, with 11 bases left in between. The CDR3 DNA follows: TGTGCCAGCAGCTTGTCGGGGGCGGGTAATTCACCCCTCCACTTT. Amino acids: CASSLSGAGNSPLHF.

This clone came up a few times. The rearrangement joins TRBV6-5 to TRBJ2-7; TRBD2 matches at 8 bases. The CDR3 runs 15 residues. The trim removed 6 bases at V and 3 bases at J, leaving 10 bases unmatched. Germline CDR1 is MNHEY and CDR2 is SVGAGI. CDR3 region: CASSSATSGIYEQYF. The CDR3 DNA reads as TGTGCCAGCAGCTCAGCAACTAGCGGTATCTACGAGCAGTACTTC.

This clone was seen just once. The V call is TRBV19, the J call TRBJ1-4, with D maybe TRBD1 (5 bases). Germline V CDR1 and CDR2: LNHDA, SQIVND (reference sequence). This CDR3 is built from 14 residues. V lost 1 base to trimming and J lost 7 bases, with 10 bases between them. The CDR3: CASSIAGTGEKLFF. Here the CDR3 DNA reads TGTGCCAGTAGTATAGCTGGGACGGGTGAAAAACTGTTTTTT.

The CDR3 DNA is TGTGCCAGCAGTCCAGCGGGCCCGATCCCGGGGGAGCTGTTTTTT. This encodes CASSPAGPIPGELFF. The chain employs TRBV27 and TRBJ2-2; D may be TRBD2 (6 bases). Trimming took 5 bases from V and 8 from J, leaving 18 bases between them. CDR3 length: 15 amino acids. The germline V gene encodes CDR1 MNHEY and CDR2 SMNVEV (reference sequence).

In this sample, this clone turned up once. The V call is TRBV19, the J call TRBJ1-4; D might be TRBD1 (6 bases). V shed 9 bases and J shed 3 bases, with 11 bases lying between them. Germline V gene data show CDR1 as LNHDA and CDR2 as SQIVND (reference sequence). The CDR3 is 13 amino acids. DNA of the CDR3: TGTGCCAGCTTGGACAGTCCTAATGAAAAACTGTTTTTT. Amino acids: CASLDSPNEKLFF. Filled out from reference TRBV19 and TRBJ1-4, the complete variable domain reads DGGITQSPKYLFRKEGQNVTLSCEQNLNHDAMYWYRQDPGQGLRLIYYSQIVNDFQKGDIAEGYSVSREKKESFPLTVTSAQKNPTAFYLCASLDSPNEKLFFGSGTQLSVL.

This chain joins TRBV2 and TRBJ1-1; a weak D match, TRBD1 (6 bases). This CDR3 has 12 amino acids. Per the germline V gene, CDR1 is SNHLY and CDR2 is FYNNEI. The V and J ends lost 8 bases and 3 bases respectively, with 10 bases between them. The CDR3 DNA sequence: TGTGCCAGCTCCGGGGGCTACACTGAAGCTTTCTTT. Translated: CASSGGYTEAFF.

The rearrangement joins TRBV5-1 to TRBJ2-1; TRBD2 matches 10 bases. Germline V lookup: CDR1 SGHRS, CDR2 YFSETQ. The J segment lost 4 bases and the V segment lost 5 bases, leaving 15 bases of the junction unmatched. CDR3 length: 18 residues. The CDR3 sequence is CASSYPRLAGLTYNEQFF. The CDR3 region has the DNA TGCGCCAGCAGTTACCCGCGACTAGCGGGTCTAACGTACAATGAGCAGTTCTTC.

This chain uses TRBV27 with TRBJ1-4; TRBD1 aligns across 7 bases. Germline V gene data show CDR1 as MNHEY and CDR2 as SMNVEV (reference sequence). CDR3 length equals 14 residues. V lost 8 bases to trimming and J lost 3 bases; unmatched junction nucleotides: 6. CDR3 region: CASQTRGANEKLFF. DNA for the CDR3: TGTGCCAGCCAAACCAGGGGGGCTAATGAAAAACTGTTTTTT.

The chain is built from TRBV20-1 and TRBJ2-7, with D hard to call. The V end was cut by 4 bases, the J end by 0 bases, with 4 bases between. This CDR3 region has 11 residues. CDR1 DFQATT and CDR2 SNEGSKA come from the germline V gene (reference sequence). Written as DNA, the CDR3 is TGCAGTGCTATGCCCTCCTACGAGCAGTACTTC. It specifies CSAMPSYEQYF.

V and J are TRBV7-2 and TRBJ2-1; possibly TRBD1 or TRBD2 for D (5 bases each). Germline V CDR1 and CDR2: SGHTA, FQGNSA. This CDR3 is 17 amino acids long. The germline V and J ends were trimmed by 5 bases and 0 bases, with 17 bases remaining between them. CDR3 in amino acids: CASSPRGAFSSYNEQFF. DNA for the CDR3: TGTGCCAGCAGCCCCCGAGGGGCCTTTAGCTCCTACAATGAGCAGTTCTTC.

The chain carries TRBV4-2 and TRBJ1-4; a possible D gene is TRBD1 (6 bases). Trimming left V 1 base short and J 1 base short, with 10 bases between. CDR3 length: 16 residues. Per the germline V gene, CDR1 is LGHNA and CDR2 is YNFKEQ. In DNA form, the CDR3 reads TGTGCCAGCAGCCAAGTGGTACAGGGAACTAATGAAAAACTGTTTTTT. This codes for CASSQVVQGTNEKLFF.